The 12 T cell receptor beta chains given below trace back to one sample, sequenced in a study of HIV-infected children after antiretroviral therapy interruption (dated by TCRdb to between 2019 and 2020). The library relied on 3' RACE. For sequencing, an Illumina MiSeq was employed. TCR libraries were generated from RNA by a 3' RACE protocol incorporating unique molecular identifiers so that PCR amplification bias could be corrected. TCRdb reanalyzed the raw reads on its own, using fastp at Q25 for trimming and MiXCR for clone calling, and kept in-frame beta chains. Under each unique CDR3 protein, matching rows form one entry showing the most common genes and DNA. This sample holds about 86,000 distinct CDR3 sequences; under 8% were observed only once. Of the sample, around 1.1% falls within the top ten clones. Reading the label with the study, this specimen's treatment or condition is: PENTA 11 planned treatment interruption arm or continuous ART arm.

Specimen: CD45RA+ CD4+ T cells from PBMCs, pooled from several time points, collected from a donor given antiretroviral therapy, either interrupted or continuous. Sample cell subset or site, as interpreted from the label and publication: naive CD4+ CD45RA+ CD45RO- T cells. These receptor sequences come from a pool of human donors with HIV.

This clonotype has at least ten counts. The chain couples TRBV27 to TRBJ2-5, with a possible D match to TRBD2 (6 bases). Between the trimmed V and J ends, which lost 8 bases and 1 base, there was a span of 20 bases. Looked up from germline, CDR1 is MNHEY and CDR2 is SMNVEV (reference sequence). The CDR3 runs to 16 residues. As DNA, the CDR3 is TGTGCCAGCGCGGGGCAAGGGCGGGCTACCCAAGAGACCCAGTACTTC. This sequence encodes CASAGQGRATQETQYF.

The J gene is TRBJ2-5, the V gene TRBV5-1; unclear D gene. CDR1 is SGHRS, CDR2 YFSETQ, per germline. Trimming removed 2 bases from V and 1 base from J, with 12 bases in between. CDR3 length: 15 residues. CDR3 sequence reads: CASSLELAPQETQYF. The CDR3 DNA reads TGCGCCAGCAGCTTAGAATTAGCTCCCCAAGAGACCCAGTACTTC.

This sequence joins TRBV18 and TRBJ1-1; tentatively, D is TRBD1 (5 bases). This CDR3 spans 14 amino acids. Trimming took 3 bases from V and 0 from J, leaving 8 bases between them. Germline CDR1 reads KGHSH; CDR2 reads LQKENI. This CDR3 reads CASSPAGMNTEAFF. The CDR3 DNA sequence: TGTGCCAGCTCACCGGCAGGGATGAACACTGAAGCTTTCTTT.

The table lists this clonotype with many counts. The chain uses TRBV3-1 and TRBJ2-3; tentatively, D is TRBD1 (5 bases). CDR1 is LGHDT, CDR2 YNNKEL, per germline (reference sequence). The CDR3 covers 14 residues. Trimming cost V 4 bases and J 3 bases, with 11 bases left between them. CDR3: CASSLGRETDTQYF. The CDR3 DNA follows: TGTGCCAGCAGCCTTGGCAGGGAAACAGATACGCAGTATTTT.

This clonotype was detected many times. The rearrangement uses TRBV5-1 and TRBJ1-2, with 12 bases lining up with TRBD1. The CDR3 consists of 15 residues. After removal of 6 bases from V and 4 bases from J, the junction contained 7 bases not matched to a gene. Germline values: CDR1 SGHRS, CDR2 YFSETQ. The CDR3 DNA is TGCGCCAGCACCTCAACGGGACAGGGGGCCTATGGCTACACCTTC. Translating gives CASTSTGQGAYGYTF.

This clonotype has a count of ten or more. The DNA for the CDR3 is TGTGCCATCAGTGAGTCGGCAGGGCCCTACGAGCAGTACTTC. This encodes CAISESAGPYEQYF. V usage is TRBV10-3 and J usage is TRBJ2-7, with a weak D call TRBD1 (5 bases). V dropped 0 bases and J dropped 2 bases, with 8 bases sitting between them. The CDR3 loop spans 14 amino acids. Germline lookup yields CDR1 ENHRY and CDR2 SYGVKD.

This clonotype occurred many times. This sequence joins TRBV7-1 and TRBJ1-1; possibly TRBD1 for D (5 bases). TRBV7-1 is reported as an ORF; its role is uncertain. The CDR3 totals 14 residues. V gave up 3 bases and J gave up 0 bases, with 8 bases separating them. The CDR3 DNA follows: TGTGCCAGCAGCTCGGGACGGTTGAACACTGAAGCTTTCTTT. This gives the protein CASSSGRLNTEAFF.

This clonotype was detected ten times or more. The chain carries TRBV3-1 and TRBJ2-7; D might be TRBD2 (5 bases). Trimming pared 2 bases from V and 6 bases from J, leaving 14 bases between. The CDR3 extends over 14 amino acids. Per germline, CDR1 LGHDT and CDR2 YNNKEL (reference sequence). The CDR3 bases are TGTGCCAGCAGCCAACTTGGACTCCGGTCCGAGCAGTACTTC. Protein sequence: CASSQLGLRSEQYF.

This clonotype has only a few counts. J is TRBJ1-1 and V is TRBV4-2; TRBD1 might be the D (6 bases). Germline CDR1 is LGHNA and CDR2 is YNFKEQ. V lost 0 bases and J lost 1, with 15 bases in between. The CDR3 runs 17 residues. CDR3 amino acids: CASSQERGTGKNTEAFF. The CDR3 region has the DNA TGTGCCAGCAGCCAAGAAAGAGGAACAGGGAAGAACACTGAAGCTTTCTTT.

The CDR3, as DNA: TGTGCCAGCAGCCTTAGCGGGGGGGCCAGTCGAGGGCGCACAGATACGCAGTATTTT. It yields the protein CASSLSGGASRGRTDTQYF. This chain joins TRBV6-6 and TRBJ2-3; the match to TRBD2 covers 11 bases. The CDR3 consists of 19 residues. CDR1 and CDR2 from the germline V gene are MNHNY and SVGAGI (reference sequence). V lost 6 bases and J lost 1; bases outside the gene matches: 15.

This chain links TRBV21-1 with TRBJ2-5; the D call in the table, TRBD1, was not verified against the DNA. TRBV21-1 counts as a pseudogene. This CDR3 has 13 amino acids. CDR3 coding DNA: TGTGCCAGCGTCCGACAGACCCAAGAGACCCAGTACTTC. Protein: CASVRQTQETQYF.

There are many counts of this clonotype. The rearrangement joins TRBV5-1 to TRBJ2-7; no firm D call. The CDR3 totals 16 residues. Trimming removed 0 bases at V and 0 bases at J, with 13 bases between. Looked up from germline, CDR1 is SGHRS and CDR2 is YFSETQ. The CDR3 spells CASSLDSAASSYEQYF. The DNA of the CDR3 is TGCGCCAGCAGCTTGGACTCAGCCGCCAGCTCCTACGAGCAGTACTTC.